This T cell receptor beta chain was sequenced for a study of shared clonotypes between healthy human individuals. Execution of the assay was at deep level. The data were produced by immunoSEQ multiplex PCR, yet TCRdb's version contains in-frame clones alone and is incomplete. The table shows roughly 640,000 clones, with around 97% occurring only once. Losses at the gene ends were 1 base for V and 0 bases for J; bases not matched to a gene: 4. Germline V gives CDR1 SGHRS, CDR2 YFSETQ. This CDR3 is 17 amino acids long. This TCR was sampled from a woman in her 30s in good health. The sample comprised naive CD4+ T cells sorted from blood. Subset denoted: CD45RA+ positively selected. The chain recombines TRBV5-1 with TRBJ2-3; TRBD2 agrees at 11 bases. The CDR3 DNA reads TGCGCCAGCAGCTTGTGGTTAGCGGGAGGGAGCACAGATACGCAGTATTTT. It is translated as CASSLWLAGGSTDTQYF.